Listed below are T cell receptor beta chains from one sample, sequenced in a study of cytomegalovirus exposure and HLA in healthy donors. Method: immunoSEQ multiplex PCR; TCRdb's copy keeps in-frame clones and lacks some. The table has some 130,000 clones, about 66% seen once. Sequenced material: PBMCs. Receptors were obtained from a human donor in good health. Both conserved end residues are part of each CDR3. The D gene is left open where the match is weak. Part of the rows lack a size; the others show once, few, many or a class for expanded clones.

j_gene | d_gene | v_gene | abundance | CDR3aa | CDR3nt
TRBJ1-1 | - | TRBV6-1 | - | CASSEGQNTEAFF | TGTGCCAGCAGTGAAGGGCAGAACACTGAAGCTTTCTTT
TRBJ2-3 | TRBD2 | TRBV27 | few | CASSWDYTDTQYF | TGTGCCAGCAGTTGGGACTACACAGATACGCAGTATTTT
TRBJ2-7 | - | TRBV14 | - | CASSPLGQGFDEQYF | TGTGCCAGCAGCCCTCTAGGTCAGGGTTTCGACGAGCAGTACTTC
TRBJ2-1 | - | TRBV18 | - | CASSPLSSENNEQFF | TGTGCCAGCTCACCACTGAGCAGCGAGAACAATGAGCAGTTCTTC
TRBJ2-1 | - | TRBV27 | once | CASSLRTGSFYNEQFF | TGTGCCAGCTCTTTACGGACGGGGAGCTTCTACAATGAGCAGTTCTTC
TRBJ2-1 | TRBD1 | TRBV18 | - | CASSPGRGSYNEQFF | TGTGCCAGCTCACCAGGCAGGGGGTCGTACAATGAGCAGTTCTTC
TRBJ2-5 | TRBD2 | TRBV9 | - | CASSSGTSGSQETQYF | TGTGCCAGCAGCTCCGGGACTAGCGGGTCCCAAGAGACCCAGTACTTC
TRBJ1-1 | - | TRBV4-2 | few | CASSQDGISNTEAFF | TGTGCCAGCAGCCAGGACGGGATTTCCAACACTGAAGCTTTCTTT
TRBJ2-7 | TRBD1 | TRBV4-1 | few | CASSQSPDREIYEQYF | TGCGCCAGCAGCCAATCCCCAGACAGGGAGATCTACGAGCAGTACTTC
TRBJ1-5 | TRBD1 | TRBV7-2 | - | CASSWDREQPQHF | TGTGCCAGCAGCTGGGACAGGGAACAGCCCCAGCATTTT
TRBJ2-7 | TRBD2 | TRBV5-1 | - | CASSLVPGGDYAYEQYF | TGCGCCAGCAGCTTGGTCCCGGGGGGAGACTACGCCTACGAGCAGTACTTC
TRBJ2-3 | TRBD2 | TRBV5-1 | - | CASRNVGGRAADTQYF | TGCGCCAGCAGGAATGTAGGCGGGAGGGCGGCAGATACGCAGTATTTT
TRBJ2-5 | TRBD2 | TRBV7-9 | - | CASSLGTSEETQYF | TGTGCCAGCAGCTTGGGGACTAGCGAGGAGACCCAGTACTTC
TRBJ2-7 | - | TRBV6-6 | - | CASSYAPPREGEQYF | TGTGCCAGCAGTTATGCCCCTCCCCGCGAGGGCGAGCAGTACTTC
TRBJ2-6 | - | TRBV11-3 | - | CASSPDSSGANVLTF | TGTGCCAGCAGTCCGGACAGCTCTGGGGCCAACGTCCTGACTTTC
TRBJ1-1 | - | TRBV19 | - | CASRNREGNTEAFF | TGTGCCAGTAGAAACAGGGAGGGGAACACTGAAGCTTTCTTT
TRBJ2-4 | - | TRBV4-3 | few | CASSQDLVGSNIQYF | TGCGCCAGCAGCCAAGATCTAGTAGGGAGCAACATTCAGTACTTC
TRBJ2-3 | TRBD2 | TRBV18 | - | CASTGGVGADTQYF | TGTGCCAGCACCGGGGGGGTCGGGGCAGATACGCAGTATTTT
TRBJ1-3 | - | TRBV6-1 | - | CASIDRSGNTIYF | TGTGCTAGCATCGACAGATCTGGAAACACCATATATTTT
TRBJ2-5 | - | TRBV5-4 | few | CASSPGQRGRETQYF | TGTGCCAGCAGCCCAGGACAGCGGGGAAGGGAGACCCAGTACTTC
TRBJ2-7 | TRBD1 | TRBV10-1 | - | CASSEAGQGFYEQYF | TGCGCCAGCAGTGAGGCGGGACAGGGATTCTACGAGCAGTACTTC
TRBJ2-1 | TRBD2 | TRBV11-2 | - | CASSFGAGGGNEQFF | TGTGCCAGCAGCTTTGGTGCGGGAGGGGGTAATGAGCAGTTCTTC
TRBJ1-2 | TRBD1 | TRBV7-8 | - | CASSRGQGGGYGYTF | TGTGCCAGCAGCCGGGGACAGGGTGGAGGCTATGGCTACACCTTC
TRBJ2-3 | - | TRBV6-1 | - | CASSAARDSDTQYF | TGTGCCAGCAGTGCAGCGAGAGATTCAGATACGCAGTATTTT
TRBJ2-7 | - | TRBV2 | - | CASRLRDTTLWEQYF | TGTGCCAGCAGGCTACGGGACACTACCTTATGGGAGCAGTACTTC
TRBJ2-7 | TRBD1 | TRBV7-9 | - | CASSRPGTEAYEQYF | TGTGCCAGCAGCCGGCCCGGGACAGAGGCCTACGAGCAGTACTTC
TRBJ1-6 | - | TRBV27 | - | CASSPSNSPLHF | TGTGCCAGCAGTCCGAGTAATTCACCCCTCCACTTT
TRBJ2-7 | TRBD1 | TRBV6-4 | - | CASSVLGRGPGLEQYF | TGTGCCAGCAGTGTCCTTGGCAGGGGGCCCGGTTTGGAGCAGTACTTC
TRBJ1-2 | - | TRBV18 | - | CASSPPGPNYGYTF | TGTGCCAGCTCACCACCGGGCCCTAACTATGGCTACACCTTC
TRBJ2-7 | TRBD1 | TRBV6-4 | - | CASSAPGQGAYEQYF | TGTGCCAGCAGTGCACCGGGACAGGGGGCCTACGAGCAGTACTTC
TRBJ1-1 | - | TRBV4-1 | few | CASSQDGAWGAFF | TGCGCCAGCAGCCAAGATGGGGCATGGGGAGCTTTCTTT
TRBJ2-3 | TRBD2 | TRBV5-1 | - | CASSASGVSTDTQYF | TGCGCCAGCAGCGCTAGCGGAGTTAGCACAGATACGCAGTATTTT
TRBJ2-1 | TRBD2 | TRBV5-6 | once | CASSWGVSGTDEQFF | TGTGCCAGCAGCTGGGGAGTTAGCGGGACGGATGAGCAGTTCTTC
TRBJ1-1 | - | TRBV27 | few | CASSPLGYTEAFF | TGTGCCAGCAGTCCACTCGGTTACACTGAAGCTTTCTTT
TRBJ2-3 | - | TRBV5-4 | - | CASSLVSDTDTQYF | TGTGCCAGCAGCTTGGTAAGCGACACAGATACGCAGTATTTT
TRBJ2-4 | - | TRBV11-1 | - | CASSLEGGVSVLDIQYF | TGTGCCAGCAGCTTAGAAGGAGGTGTTAGCGTGTTGGACATTCAGTACTTC
TRBJ2-7 | TRBD1 | TRBV6-5 | few | CASSGQVPWGEQYF | TGTGCCAGCAGCGGACAGGTCCCCTGGGGCGAGCAGTACTTC
TRBJ2-3 | - | TRBV5-1 | - | CAFGQGPGTDTQYF | -
TRBJ2-2 | - | TRBV6-6 | once | CASSTTTGNTGELFF | TGTGCCAGCAGTACAACGACAGGGAACACCGGGGAGCTGTTTTTT
TRBJ2-1 | TRBD2 | TRBV28 | few | CASSLPTSGRYEQFF | TGTGCCAGCAGTTTACCGACTAGCGGGAGATATGAGCAGTTCTTC
TRBJ1-5 | - | TRBV28 | - | CASSLEANQPQHF | TGTGCCAGCAGTTTAGAGGCCAATCAGCCCCAGCATTTT
TRBJ2-4 | - | TRBV6-5 | - | CASSRRTELNIQYF | TGTGCCAGCAGCCGCCGGACTGAATTAAACATTCAGTACTTC
TRBJ1-4 | TRBD1 | TRBV4-1 | - | CASSPSYGGAGGSTNEKLFF | TGCGCCAGCAGCCCCTCCTACGGAGGGGCAGGGGGCTCAACTAATGAAAAACTGTTTTTT
TRBJ1-2 | TRBD1 | TRBV11-3 | once | CASSRTGFGYTF | TGTGCCAGCAGCCGGACAGGGTTTGGCTACACCTTC
TRBJ2-7 | TRBD1 | TRBV5-5 | - | CASSLGTGFYEQYF | TGTGCCAGCAGCCTGGGGACAGGGTTCTACGAGCAGTACTTC